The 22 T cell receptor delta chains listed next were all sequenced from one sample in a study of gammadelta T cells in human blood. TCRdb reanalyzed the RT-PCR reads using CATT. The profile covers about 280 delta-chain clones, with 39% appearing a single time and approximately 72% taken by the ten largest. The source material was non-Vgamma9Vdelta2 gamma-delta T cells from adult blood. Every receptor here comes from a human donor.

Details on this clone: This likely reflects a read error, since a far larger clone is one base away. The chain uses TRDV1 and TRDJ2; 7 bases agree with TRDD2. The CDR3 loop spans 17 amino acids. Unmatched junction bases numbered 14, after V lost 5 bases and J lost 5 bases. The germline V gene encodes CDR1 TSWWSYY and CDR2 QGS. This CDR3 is CALGILPGVRGTAQLFF. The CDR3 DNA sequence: TGTGCTCTTGGGATCCTTCCTGGCGTACGGGGAACAGCACAACTCTTCTTT.

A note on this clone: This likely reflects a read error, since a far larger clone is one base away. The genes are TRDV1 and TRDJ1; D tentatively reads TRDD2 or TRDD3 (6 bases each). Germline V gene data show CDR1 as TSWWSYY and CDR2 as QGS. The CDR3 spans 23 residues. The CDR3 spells CALGELSGLPTPNWVWYTDRLIF. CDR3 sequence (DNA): TGTGCTCTTGGGGAACTTTCCGGCCTTCCGACCCCTAACTGGGTGTGGTACACCGATAGACTCATCTTT.

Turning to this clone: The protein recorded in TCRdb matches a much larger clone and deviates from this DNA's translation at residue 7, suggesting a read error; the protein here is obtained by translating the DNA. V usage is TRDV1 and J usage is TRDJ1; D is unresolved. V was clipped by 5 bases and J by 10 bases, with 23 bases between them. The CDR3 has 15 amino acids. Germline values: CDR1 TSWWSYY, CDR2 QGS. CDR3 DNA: TGTGCTCTTGGGCTAACTCCAATCCCTGTTTCCACACTCATCTTT. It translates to CALGLTPIPVSTLIF.

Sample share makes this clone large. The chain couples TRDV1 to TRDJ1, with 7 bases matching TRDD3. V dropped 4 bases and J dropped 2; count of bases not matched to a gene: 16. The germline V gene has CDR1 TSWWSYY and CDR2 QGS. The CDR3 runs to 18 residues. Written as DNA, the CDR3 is TGTGCTCTTGGGGTACTATTCTTTCCGATACTGGGGACCGATAAACTCATCTTT. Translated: CALGVLFFPILGTDKLIF.

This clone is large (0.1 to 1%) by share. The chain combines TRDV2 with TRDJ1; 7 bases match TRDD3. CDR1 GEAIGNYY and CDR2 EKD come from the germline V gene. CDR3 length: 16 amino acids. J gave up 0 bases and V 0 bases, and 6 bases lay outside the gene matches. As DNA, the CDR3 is TGTGCCTGTGACACCCTTACTGGGGTTGACACCGATAAACTCATCTTT. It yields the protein CACDTLTGVDTDKLIF.

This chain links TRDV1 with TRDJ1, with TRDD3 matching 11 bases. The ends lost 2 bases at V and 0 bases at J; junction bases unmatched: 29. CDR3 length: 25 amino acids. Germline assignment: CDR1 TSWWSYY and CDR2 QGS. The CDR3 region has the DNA TGTGCTCTTGGGGAATCCATTGGCCTTCCTACAAAGGTACTGGGGGATAGGATGTACACCGATAAACTCATCTTT. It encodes CALGESIGLPTKVLGDRMYTDKLIF.

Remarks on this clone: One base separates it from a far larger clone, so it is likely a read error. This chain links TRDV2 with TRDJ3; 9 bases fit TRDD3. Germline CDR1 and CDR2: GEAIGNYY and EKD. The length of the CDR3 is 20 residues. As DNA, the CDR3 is TGTGCCTGTGACACCCCCTGGGGGATCCCCAGCTCCTGGGACGCCCGACAGATGTTTTTC. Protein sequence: CACDTPWGIPSSWDARQMFF.

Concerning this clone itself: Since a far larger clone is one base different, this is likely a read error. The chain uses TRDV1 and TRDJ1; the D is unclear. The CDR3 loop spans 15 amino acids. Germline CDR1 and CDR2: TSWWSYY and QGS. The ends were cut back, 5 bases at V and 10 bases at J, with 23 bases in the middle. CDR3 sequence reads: CALGLTSIPFSTLIF. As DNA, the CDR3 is TGTGCTCTTGGGCTAACTTCAATCCCTTTTTCCACACTCATCTTT.

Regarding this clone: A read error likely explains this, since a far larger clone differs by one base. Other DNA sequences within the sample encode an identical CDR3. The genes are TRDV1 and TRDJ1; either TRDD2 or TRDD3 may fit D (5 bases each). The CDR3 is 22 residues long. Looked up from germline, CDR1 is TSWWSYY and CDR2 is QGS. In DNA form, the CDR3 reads TGTGCTCTCGGGGACCCCTACCGTATGTCTGTTCTTTTGGGTCCTCGGCACGATAAACTCATCTTT. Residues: CALGDPYRMSVLLGPRHDKLIF.

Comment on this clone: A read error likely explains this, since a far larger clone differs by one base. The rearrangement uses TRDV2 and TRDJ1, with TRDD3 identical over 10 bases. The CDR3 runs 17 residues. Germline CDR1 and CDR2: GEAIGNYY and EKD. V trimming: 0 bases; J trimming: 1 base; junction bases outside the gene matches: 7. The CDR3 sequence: CACDTVTGGSCTDKLIF. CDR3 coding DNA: TGTGCCTGTGACACCGTTACTGGGGGATCCTGCACCGATAAACTCATCTTT.

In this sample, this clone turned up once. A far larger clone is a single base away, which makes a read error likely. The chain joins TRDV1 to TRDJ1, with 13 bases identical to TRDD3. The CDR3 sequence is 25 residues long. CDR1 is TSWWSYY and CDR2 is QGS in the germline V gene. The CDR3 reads CALGELRTYCVLGDTRRLYTNKLIF. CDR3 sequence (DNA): TGTGCTCTTGGGGAACTGAGGACCTACTGTGTACTGGGGGATACGCGTCGTCTGTACACCAATAAACTCATCTTT.

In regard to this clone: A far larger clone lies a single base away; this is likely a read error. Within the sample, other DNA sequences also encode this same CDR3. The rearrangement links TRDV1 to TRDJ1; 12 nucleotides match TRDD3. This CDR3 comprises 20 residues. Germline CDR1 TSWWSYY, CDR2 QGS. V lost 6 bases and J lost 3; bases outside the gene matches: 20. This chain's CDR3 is CALGETFPLLGDTSSDKLIF. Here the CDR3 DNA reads TGTGCTCTTGGTGAAACTTTCCCCTTACTGGGGGATACCTCCTCCGATAAACTCATCTTT.

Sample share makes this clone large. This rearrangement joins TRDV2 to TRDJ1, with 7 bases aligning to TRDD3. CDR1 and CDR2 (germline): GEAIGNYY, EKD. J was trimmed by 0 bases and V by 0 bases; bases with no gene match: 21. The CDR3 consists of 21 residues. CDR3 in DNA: TGTGCCTGTGACACCGTAGAAGTACTGGGGCCAAAGAGGTCGTACACCGATAAACTCATCTTT. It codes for CACDTVEVLGPKRSYTDKLIF.

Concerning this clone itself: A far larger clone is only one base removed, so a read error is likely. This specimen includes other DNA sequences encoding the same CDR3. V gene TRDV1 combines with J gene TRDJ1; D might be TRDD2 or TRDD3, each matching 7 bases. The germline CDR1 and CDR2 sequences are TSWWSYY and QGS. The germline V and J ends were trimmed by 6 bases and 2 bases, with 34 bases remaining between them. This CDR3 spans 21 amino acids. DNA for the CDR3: TGTGCTCTTGGCTGCCTGGCCTTCCTCAGGGGTGGAGGATACGCGACCGATAAACTCATCTTT. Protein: CALGCLAFLRGGGYATDKLIF.

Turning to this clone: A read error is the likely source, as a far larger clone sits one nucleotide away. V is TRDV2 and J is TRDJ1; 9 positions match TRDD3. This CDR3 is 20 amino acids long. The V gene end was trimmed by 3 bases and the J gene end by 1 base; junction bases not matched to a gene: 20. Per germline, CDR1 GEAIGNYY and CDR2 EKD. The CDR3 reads CACDAVPHSTGGQPTDKLIF. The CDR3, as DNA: TGTGCCTGTGACGCCGTACCCCATTCTACTGGGGGACAGCCCACCGATAAACTCATCTTT.

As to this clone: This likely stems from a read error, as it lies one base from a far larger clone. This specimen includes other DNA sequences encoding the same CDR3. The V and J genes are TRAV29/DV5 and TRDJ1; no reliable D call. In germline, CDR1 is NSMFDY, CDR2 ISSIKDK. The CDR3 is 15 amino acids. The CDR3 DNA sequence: TGTGCAGCGAGCGCGGTCCAAAACCCCACCGATAAACTCATCTTT. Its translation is CAASAVQNPTDKLIF.

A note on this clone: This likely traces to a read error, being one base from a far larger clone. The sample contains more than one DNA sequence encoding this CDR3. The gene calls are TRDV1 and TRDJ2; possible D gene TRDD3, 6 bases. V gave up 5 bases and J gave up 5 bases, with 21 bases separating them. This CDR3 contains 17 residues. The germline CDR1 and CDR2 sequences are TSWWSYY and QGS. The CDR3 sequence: CALGILPGVLGTAQLFF. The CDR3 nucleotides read TGTGCTCTTGGGATCCTCCCTGGCGTACTGGGAACAGCACAACTCTTCTTT.

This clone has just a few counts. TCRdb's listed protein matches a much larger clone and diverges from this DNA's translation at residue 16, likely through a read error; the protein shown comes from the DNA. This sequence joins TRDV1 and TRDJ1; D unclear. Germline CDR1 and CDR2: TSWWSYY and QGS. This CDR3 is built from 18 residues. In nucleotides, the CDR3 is TGTGCTCTTGGGTGGGCTACGTCGTGGTTAACGTATCTCGATAAACGCATCTTT. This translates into CALGWATSWLTYLDKRIF.

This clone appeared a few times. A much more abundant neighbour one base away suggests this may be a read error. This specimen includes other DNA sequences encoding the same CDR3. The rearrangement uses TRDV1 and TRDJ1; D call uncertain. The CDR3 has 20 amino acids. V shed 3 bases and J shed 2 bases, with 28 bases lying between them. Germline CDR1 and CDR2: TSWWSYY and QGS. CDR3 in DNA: TGTGCTCTTGGGGAGCCAAGCCACCCCTTTACTCGGGAGTTTACCGATAAACTCATCTTT. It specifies CALGEPSHPFTREFTDKLIF.

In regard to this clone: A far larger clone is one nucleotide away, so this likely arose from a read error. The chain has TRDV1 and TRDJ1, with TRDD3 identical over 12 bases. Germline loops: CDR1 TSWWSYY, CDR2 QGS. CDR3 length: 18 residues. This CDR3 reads CALGDSYWGILETDKRIF. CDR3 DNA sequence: TGTGCTCTTGGGGACTCGTACTGGGGGATACTGGAGACCGATAAACGCATCTTT.

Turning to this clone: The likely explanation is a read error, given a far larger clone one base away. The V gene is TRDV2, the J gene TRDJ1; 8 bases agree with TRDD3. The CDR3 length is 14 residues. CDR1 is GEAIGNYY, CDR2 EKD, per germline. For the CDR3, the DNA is TGTGCCAGTGACACCGTGGGGGATACCGATAAACTCATCTTT. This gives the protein CASDTVGDTDKLIF.

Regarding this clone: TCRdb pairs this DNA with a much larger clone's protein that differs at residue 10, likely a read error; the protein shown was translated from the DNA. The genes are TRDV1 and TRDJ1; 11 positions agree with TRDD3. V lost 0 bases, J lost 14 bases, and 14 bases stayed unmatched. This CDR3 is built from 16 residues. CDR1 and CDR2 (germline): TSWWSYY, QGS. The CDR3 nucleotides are TGTGCTCTTGGGGAACTGCAAGGGGGACACTGGGGGATATTAATCTTT. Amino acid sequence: CALGELQGGHWGILIF.